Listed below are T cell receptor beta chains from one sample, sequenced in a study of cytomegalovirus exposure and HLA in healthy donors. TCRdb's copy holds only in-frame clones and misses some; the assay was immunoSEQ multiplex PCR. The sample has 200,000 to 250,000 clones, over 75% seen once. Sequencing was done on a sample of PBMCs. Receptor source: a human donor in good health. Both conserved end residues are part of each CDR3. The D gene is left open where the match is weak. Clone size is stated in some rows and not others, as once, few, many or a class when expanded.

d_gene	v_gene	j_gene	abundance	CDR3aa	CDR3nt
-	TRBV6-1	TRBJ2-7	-	CASSGGSYEQYF	TGTGCCAGCAGTGGAGGGTCCTACGAGCAGTACTTC
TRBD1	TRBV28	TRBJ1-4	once	CASSLAQGAANEKLFF	TGTGCCAGCAGTTTAGCGCAGGGGGCGGCTAATGAAAAACTGTTTTTT
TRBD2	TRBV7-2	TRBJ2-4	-	CASSLYRTSGRVGENIQYF	TGTGCCAGCAGCTTATACCGGACTAGCGGGAGGGTAGGAGAAAACATTCAGTACTTC
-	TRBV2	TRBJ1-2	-	CASSEAQPPQEGYTF	TGTGCCAGCAGTGAAGCGCAGCCCCCGCAGGAAGGCTACACCTTC
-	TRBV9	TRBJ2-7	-	CASSVGSGRNSYEQYF	TGTGCCAGCAGCGTAGGTAGCGGAAGAAACTCCTACGAGCAGTACTTC
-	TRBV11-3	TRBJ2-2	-	CASSIQEGGGTGELFF	TGTGCCAGCAGCATACAGGAGGGGGGGGGCACCGGGGAGCTGTTTTTT
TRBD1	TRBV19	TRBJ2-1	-	CASSRPGQLYNEQFF	TGTGCCAGTAGTCGACCGGGACAGCTATACAATGAGCAGTTCTTC
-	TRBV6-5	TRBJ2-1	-	CASSYRGIDNEQFF	TGTGCCAGCAGTTACAGAGGTATCGACAATGAGCAGTTCTTC
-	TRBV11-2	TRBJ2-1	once	CASSSGGAGLGSYNEQFF	TGTGCCAGCAGTTCTGGGGGCGCAGGGTTGGGCTCCTACAATGAGCAGTTCTTC
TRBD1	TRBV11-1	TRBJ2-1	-	CASSNGQGRGNEQFF	TGTGCCAGCAGCAACGGACAGGGAAGGGGCAATGAGCAGTTCTTC
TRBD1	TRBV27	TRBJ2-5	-	CASSFQGAGETQYF	TGTGCCAGCAGTTTCCAGGGGGCGGGGGAGACCCAGTACTTC
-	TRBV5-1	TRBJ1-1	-	CASSPGTGGSTEAFF	TGCGCCAGCAGCCCAGGGACCGGGGGGAGCACTGAAGCTTTCTTT
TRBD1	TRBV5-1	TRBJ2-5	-	CASSLTKTGTGAQQETQYF	TGCGCCAGCAGCTTAACCAAAACCGGGACAGGGGCCCAACAAGAGACCCAGTACTTC
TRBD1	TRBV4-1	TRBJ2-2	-	CASSLSGQGPNTGELFF	TGCGCCAGCAGCCTTTCCGGACAGGGACCGAACACCGGGGAGCTGTTTTTT
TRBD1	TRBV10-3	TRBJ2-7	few	CAISESDRGQSNEQYF	TGTGCCATCAGTGAGTCCGACAGGGGACAATCCAACGAGCAGTACTTC
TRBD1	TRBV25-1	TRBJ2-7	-	CASSEGQGGFYEQYF	TGTGCCAGCAGTGAAGGACAGGGTGGATTCTACGAGCAGTACTTC
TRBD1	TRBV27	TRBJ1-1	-	CASRQGRGEAFF	TGTGCTAGCAGACAGGGACGAGGTGAAGCTTTCTTT
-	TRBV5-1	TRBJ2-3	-	CASSRQKAQGDTQYF	TGCGCCAGCAGTCGCCAGAAAGCGCAAGGAGATACGCAGTATTTT
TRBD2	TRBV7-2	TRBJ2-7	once	CASSPETSGSSYEQYF	TGTGCCAGCAGCCCGGAGACTAGCGGGAGCTCCTACGAGCAGTACTTC
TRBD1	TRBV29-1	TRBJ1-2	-	CSVEDPDRGLYGYTF	TGCAGCGTTGAAGATCCGGACAGGGGGCTCTATGGCTACACCTTC
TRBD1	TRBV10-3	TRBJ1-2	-	CASSGTDYGYTF	TGTGCCTCCTCCGGGACAGACTATGGCTACACCTTC
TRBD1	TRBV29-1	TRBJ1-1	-	CSVQGEITEAFF	TGCAGCGTACAGGGGGAGATCACTGAAGCTTTCTTT
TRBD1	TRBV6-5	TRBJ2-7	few	CASRGQGAYEQYF	TGTGCCAGCAGAGGACAGGGGGCTTACGAGCAGTACTTC
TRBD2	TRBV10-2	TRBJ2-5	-	CASSLTSGDGTQYF	TGCGCCAGCAGTTTGACTAGCGGGGACGGGACCCAGTACTTC
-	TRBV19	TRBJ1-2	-	CASGGGTYYGYTF	TGTGCCAGCGGTGGGGGGACGTACTATGGCTACACCTTC
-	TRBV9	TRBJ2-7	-	CASSVGVRTSYEQYF	TGTGCCAGCAGCGTAGGAGTACGAACCTCCTACGAGCAGTACTTC
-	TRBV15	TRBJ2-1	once	CATSRETERRQFF	TGTGCCACCAGCAGAGAGACTGAGCGTCGGCAGTTCTTC
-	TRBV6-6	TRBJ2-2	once	CASSPAQNTGELFF	TGTGCCAGCAGCCCTGCGCAGAACACCGGGGAGCTGTTTTTT
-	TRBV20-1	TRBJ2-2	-	CSAIRTGELFF	TGCAGTGCTATCAGAACCGGGGAGCTGTTTTTT
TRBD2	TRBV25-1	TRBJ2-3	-	CASSDHGTSGVTDTQYF	TGTGCCAGCAGTGACCATGGGACTAGCGGGGTGACAGATACGCAGTATTTT
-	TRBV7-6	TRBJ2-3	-	CASTPGTKDTQYF	TGTGCCAGCACCCCCGGGACAAAGGATACGCAGTATTTT
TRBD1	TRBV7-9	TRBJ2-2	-	CASGQGANTGELFF	TGTGCCAGCGGACAGGGCGCGAACACCGGGGAGCTGTTTTTT
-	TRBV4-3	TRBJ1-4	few	CASSTLGGTNEKLFF	TGCGCCAGCAGCACCCTCGGGGGGACTAATGAAAAACTGTTTTTT
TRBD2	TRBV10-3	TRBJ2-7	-	CAISTGGSSYEQYF	TGTGCCATCAGTACCGGGGGGAGCTCCTACGAGCAGTACTTC
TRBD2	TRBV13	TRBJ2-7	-	CASSLRGLAGDEQYF	TGTGCCAGCAGTTTACGGGGACTAGCGGGAGACGAGCAGTACTTC
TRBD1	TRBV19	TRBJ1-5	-	CASSIPRTGSNQPQHF	TGTGCCAGTAGTATCCCCCGGACAGGGAGCAATCAGCCCCAGCATTTT
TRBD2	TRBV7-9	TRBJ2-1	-	CASSHPRGGSEQFF	TGTGCCAGCAGCCACCCCCGCGGGGGATCTGAGCAGTTCTTC
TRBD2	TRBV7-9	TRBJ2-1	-	CASSPEGTRSSNEQFF	TGTGCCAGCAGCCCGGAGGGGACTAGATCCTCCAATGAGCAGTTCTTC
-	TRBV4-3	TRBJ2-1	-	CASSQFNGNEQFF	TGCGCCAGCAGCCAATTTAACGGGAATGAGCAGTTCTTC
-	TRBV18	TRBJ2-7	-	CASSPSRVTAYEQYF	TGTGCCAGCTCACCAAGCCGGGTCACCGCCTACGAGCAGTACTTC
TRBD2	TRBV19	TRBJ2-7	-	CASQLAGGTYEQYF	TGTGCCAGTCAGCTAGCGGGAGGAACCTACGAGCAGTACTTC
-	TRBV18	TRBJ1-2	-	CASSPTGINGYTF	TGTGCCAGCTCACCAACCGGGATTAACGGCTACACCTTC
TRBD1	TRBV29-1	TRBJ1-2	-	CSDRQGGNYGYTF	TGCAGCGACCGACAGGGCGGTAACTATGGCTACACCTTC
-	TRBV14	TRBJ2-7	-	CASSQDLEGEQYF	TGTGCCAGCAGCCAAGACTTAGAGGGCGAGCAGTACTTC
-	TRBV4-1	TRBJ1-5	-	CASSQTILSQGNQPQHF	TGCGCCAGCAGCCAAACAATCCTCTCACAGGGAAATCAGCCCCAGCATTTT